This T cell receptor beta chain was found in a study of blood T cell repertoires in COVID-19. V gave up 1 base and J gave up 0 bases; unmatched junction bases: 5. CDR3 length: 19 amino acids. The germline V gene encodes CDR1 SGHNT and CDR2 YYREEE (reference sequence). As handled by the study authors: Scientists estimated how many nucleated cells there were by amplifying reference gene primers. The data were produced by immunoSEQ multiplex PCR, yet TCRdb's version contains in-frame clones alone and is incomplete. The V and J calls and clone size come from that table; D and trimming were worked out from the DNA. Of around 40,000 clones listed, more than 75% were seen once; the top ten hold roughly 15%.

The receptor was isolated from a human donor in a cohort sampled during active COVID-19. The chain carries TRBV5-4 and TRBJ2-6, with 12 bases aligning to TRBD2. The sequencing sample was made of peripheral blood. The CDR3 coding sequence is TGTGCCAGCAGCTTGCAAGGACTAGCGGGGAGCTCTGGGGCCAACGTCCTGACTTTC. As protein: CASSLQGLAGSSGANVLTF.